This T cell receptor (beta chain) was found in a study of CD8 T cells in Susac syndrome. Study as a whole: When blood was drawn, the patients with Susac syndrome were therapy-naive, on corticosteroids, or on intravenous immunoglobulin alone.

TEMRA cells were FACS-enriched, while CD8+ and CD4+ T cells were negatively isolated. When the RNA was reverse transcribed, random hexamers were used with an input of roughly 0.5 to 1 ug. TCRdb passed the immunoSEQ multiplex PCR reads through MiXCR, listing each CDR3 protein once. The sample shows roughly 190,000 distinct CDR3 sequences, approximately 96% of them seen only once. This sequence originates from a human donor with Susac syndrome. The sample consisted of CD4+ T cells from PBMCs.

The CDR3 loop is CASRRPGGGADTIYF. DNA for the CDR3: TGTGCCAGCAGACGCCCCGGAGGGGGCGCGGACACCATATATTTT. The V and J genes are TRBV6-2 or TRBV6-3 and TRBJ1-3, with 7 nucleotides matching TRBD1. The germline CDR1 and CDR2 sequences are MNHEY and SVGEGT. V trimming: 6 bases; J trimming: 8 bases; junction bases outside the gene matches: 13. The CDR3 sequence is 15 residues long.